These T cell receptor beta chains were read from a single sample in a study of vaccination and CD4 T cells after COVID-19. TCRdb passed the PCR reads through MiXCR, listing each CDR3 protein once. The sample includes 6,000 to 7,000 distinct CDR3 sequences, around three fifths seen only once; the top ten take less than 30%. The antigens of these receptors remain unknown. Sequenced: CD4+ T cells from blood, cultured in vitro. The receptors were sampled from a human donor in good health. CDR3s include the opening cysteine and the closing phenylalanine or tryptophan. D genes are given only for firm matches. A row's size may be missing; if present it is once, few, many or a size class.

>NA|few|TRBJ1-2|TRBV19
CASSPEGHGYTF
TGTGCCAGTAGTCCTGAGGGACATGGCTACACCTTC
>NA|NA|TRBJ2-1|TRBV7-8
CASTTIVLANEQFF
TGTGCCAGCACCACTATAGTTCTCGCCAATGAGCAGTTCTTC
>NA|NA|TRBJ2-5|TRBV12-3/TRBV12-4
CASSWNFGETQYF
TGTGCCAGCAGTTGGAATTTTGGAGAGACCCAGTACTTC
>NA|NA|TRBJ2-5|TRBV28
CASSLAIGETQYF
TGTGCCAGCAGTTTAGCAATAGGAGAGACCCAGTACTTC
>NA|once|TRBJ1-3|TRBV20-1
CSAPARGPAGNTIYF
TGCAGTGCCCCCGCCAGGGGCCCTGCTGGAAACACCATATATTTT
>TRBD1|few|TRBJ2-5|TRBV10-3
CAISAGQGRETQYF
TGTGCCATCAGTGCCGGACAGGGTCGTGAGACCCAGTACTTC
>TRBD1|few|TRBJ2-5|TRBV24-1
CATSDRTGVQETQYF
TGTGCCACCAGTGACAGGACAGGGGTGCAAGAGACCCAGTACTTC
>TRBD1|NA|TRBJ1-1|TRBV7-9
CASSLGQGAWNTEAFF
TGTGCCAGCAGCCTGGGACAGGGGGCTTGGAACACTGAAGCTTTCTTT
>NA|NA|TRBJ2-1|TRBV20-1
CSARETRWGYEEQFF
TGCAGTGCTAGGGAAACACGGTGGGGGTATGAAGAGCAGTTCTTC
>NA|NA|TRBJ1-2|TRBV23-1
CASSQSQDGYTF
TGCGCCAGCAGTCAATCGCAGGATGGCTACACCTTC
>TRBD1|NA|TRBJ1-5|TRBV4-1
CASSQVKQGSQPQHF
TGCGCCAGCAGCCAAGTAAAACAGGGGTCACAGCCCCAGCATTTT
>TRBD1|NA|TRBJ2-1|TRBV15
CATSKTGVGQFF
TGTGCCACCAGCAAAACAGGGGTCGGGCAGTTCTTC
>NA|few|TRBJ1-5|TRBV12-3/TRBV12-4
CASSFGSGNQPQHF
TGTGCCAGCAGTTTCGGAAGCGGCAATCAGCCCCAGCATTTT
>NA|few|TRBJ1-1|TRBV6-1
CASRNRGGTEAFF
TGTGCCAGCAGGAACCGGGGAGGTACTGAAGCTTTCTTT
>TRBD2|NA|TRBJ2-1|TRBV27
CASRVLTSGRAPDRVF
TGTGCCAGCAGAGTTTTAACTAGCGGGAGGGCCCCCGACCGTGTCTTC
>NA|NA|TRBJ2-5|TRBV2
CASRRSGLQETQYF
TGTGCCAGTCGGCGTAGCGGCCTGCAAGAGACCCAGTACTTC
>NA|NA|TRBJ1-2|TRBV2
CASSVGPNYGYTF
TGTGCCAGCAGTGTCGGGCCAAACTATGGCTACACCTTC
>TRBD2|NA|TRBJ2-7|TRBV6-1
CASSEGGGGEQYF
TGTGCCAGCAGCGAGGGTGGGGGGGGAGAGCAGTACTTC
>TRBD2|NA|TRBJ2-1|TRBV2
CASSYSGLAGIYNEQFF
TGTGCCAGCAGTTATTCCGGACTAGCGGGAATCTACAATGAGCAGTTCTTC
>NA|NA|TRBJ1-2|TRBV7-2
CASSSEPGPRWGYTF
TGTGCCAGCAGCTCCGAACCGGGCCCCCGGTGGGGCTACACCTTC
>TRBD2|NA|TRBJ2-7|TRBV18
CASSPMPLAGYEQYF
TGTGCCAGCTCACCAATGCCACTAGCGGGCTACGAGCAGTACTTC
>TRBD1|large|TRBJ1-1|TRBV5-1
CASSSRDRVSFF
TGCGCCAGCAGCTCCCGGGACAGGGTATCTTTCTTT
>NA|NA|TRBJ2-7|TRBV11-1
CASSLEWDGSYEQYF
TGTGCCAGCAGCTTAGAGTGGGACGGATCCTACGAGCAGTACTTC
>TRBD2|NA|TRBJ2-5|TRBV5-1
CASSHSGIKETQYF
TGCGCCAGCAGCCATAGCGGGATTAAGGAGACCCAGTACTTC
>TRBD1|few|TRBJ1-2|TRBV20-1
CSARVGQVGGYTF
TGCAGTGCTAGGGTAGGACAGGTGGGGGGCTACACCTTC
>TRBD2|NA|TRBJ2-1|TRBV20-1
CSATLAGLRNEQFF
TGCAGTGCAACCTTAGCGGGATTGCGCAATGAGCAGTTCTTC
>TRBD2|few|TRBJ2-7|TRBV5-1
CASSLERGSYEQYF
TGCGCCAGCAGCTTGGAGCGGGGGTCCTACGAGCAGTACTTC
>NA|NA|TRBJ2-5|TRBV24-1
CATSDPASQETQYF
TGTGCCACCAGTGACCCGGCCTCTCAAGAGACCCAGTACTTC
>NA|once|TRBJ2-3|TRBV14
CASSQATPAQYF
TGTGCCAGCAGCCAAGCAACCCCGGCGCAGTATTTT
>NA|few|TRBJ1-2|TRBV20-1
CSALGVYGYTF
TGCAGTGCCTTAGGCGTCTATGGCTACACCTTC
>NA|few|TRBJ2-3|TRBV20-1
CSASGRRGANTDTQYF
TGCAGTGCTAGCGGGAGGAGGGGGGCCAACACAGATACGCAGTATTTT
>TRBD1|few|TRBJ1-2|TRBV30
CAWSGATGVGYTF
TGTGCCTGGAGTGGGGCAACAGGGGTAGGCTACACCTTC
>NA|NA|TRBJ1-2|TRBV7-9
CASSLVSDGYTF
TGTGCCAGCAGCTTAGTGTCTGACGGCTACACCTTC
>NA|NA|TRBJ2-2|TRBV5-6
CASSLDRAGELFF
TGTGCCAGCAGCTTGGACAGGGCCGGGGAGCTGTTTTTT
>NA|NA|TRBJ2-5|TRBV5-4
CASSAPGLQETQYF
TGTGCCAGCAGCGCTCCGGGACTTCAAGAGACCCAGTACTTC
>TRBD2|NA|TRBJ2-5|TRBV20-1
CSATILAGRQETQYF
TGCAGTGCTACTATACTAGCGGGGAGGCAAGAGACCCAGTACTTC
>NA|NA|TRBJ2-7|TRBV29-1
CSVRQGRPYEQYF
TGCAGCGTTAGGCAGGGGCGACCCTACGAGCAGTACTTC
>TRBD2|NA|TRBJ2-7|TRBV15
CATSREGGSSYEQYF
TGTGCCACCAGCAGAGAGGGCGGGAGCTCCTACGAGCAGTACTTC
>TRBD1|NA|TRBJ1-2|TRBV6-5
CASSYSQGANYGYTF
TGTGCCAGCAGTTACTCGCAGGGGGCGAACTATGGCTACACCTTC
>NA|NA|TRBJ2-3|TRBV5-1
CASSRSASTDTQYF
TGCGCCAGCAGTAGGTCCGCTAGCACAGATACGCAGTATTTT
>NA|few|TRBJ2-1|TRBV4-3
CASSQGRRGLGVGSYNEQFF
TGCGCCAGCAGCCAAGGGAGGAGGGGGCTCGGGGTGGGCTCCTACAATGAGCAGTTCTTC
>NA|NA|TRBJ2-3|TRBV15
CATSRGVGGGDTQYF
TGTGCCACCAGCAGGGGGGTTGGCGGAGGAGATACGCAGTATTTT